The 11 T cell receptor beta chains given below trace back to one sample, sequenced in a study of early stage breast cancer tumors. The data were produced by immunoSEQ multiplex PCR, yet TCRdb's version contains in-frame clones alone and is incomplete. The sample yields about 9,500 clones, approximately 68% seen once. The source material was breast tumor tissue. Source of these receptors: a person between 45 and 65 years old with breast cancer.

This rearrangement joins TRBV5-1 to TRBJ2-7; 7 bases are shared with TRBD2. Germline-derived CDR1 and CDR2 are SGHRS and YFSETQ. The V segment lost 0 bases and the J segment 5 bases; nucleotides outside the gene matches: 2. The CDR3 runs to 13 residues. The CDR3 coding sequence is TGCGCCAGCAGCTTGGGGACTAGTAACGAGCAGTACTTC. It specifies CASSLGTSNEQYF. The entire variable domain, with the rest obtained from reference TRBV5-1 and TRBJ2-7, is as follows: KAGVTQTPRYLIKTRGQQVTLSCSPISGHRSVSWYQQTPGQGLQFLFEYFSETQRNKGNFPGRFSGRQFSNSRSEMNVSTLELGDSALYLCASSLGTSNEQYFGPGTRLTVT.

The chain is built from TRBV6-5 and TRBJ1-4, with unresolved D. The CDR3 covers 13 residues. V gave up 3 bases and J gave up 8 bases, with 10 bases separating them. Germline V gene sequence: CDR1 MNHEY, CDR2 SVGAGI. The CDR3 reads CASSYGPGEKLFF. The CDR3 nucleotides are TGTGCCAGCAGTTATGGGCCCGGGGAAAAACTGTTTTTT.

J is TRBJ2-3 and V is TRBV7-7; D possibly corresponds to TRBD2 (7 bases). The CDR3 loop spans 14 amino acids. V was shortened by 5 bases and J by 3 bases, with 12 bases between the two germline ends. Per germline, CDR1 SSHAT and CDR2 FNYEAQ (reference sequence). DNA for the CDR3: TGTGCCAGCAGCCGGGGGGCCGGGACAGATACGCAGTATTTT. This translates into CASSRGAGTDTQYF.

The V gene is TRBV7-9, the J gene TRBJ2-7, with D tentatively TRBD1 (5 bases). The germline V and J ends were trimmed by 2 bases and 1 base, with 12 bases remaining between them. In germline, CDR1 is SEHNR, CDR2 FQNEAQ (reference sequence). This CDR3 is 15 amino acids long. The CDR3 DNA sequence: TGTGCCAGCAGCTTACTCATGCAGGGATCCTACGAGCAGTACTTC. The encoded protein is CASSLLMQGSYEQYF.

The sample holds a few counts of this clone. The V call is TRBV5-1, the J call TRBJ2-7; 11 nucleotides match TRBD2. Germline values: CDR1 SGHRS, CDR2 YFSETQ. V trimming: 2 bases; J trimming: 2 bases; junction bases outside the gene matches: 3. The CDR3 extends over 15 amino acids. The CDR3 here is CASSLGTSGTYEQYF. CDR3 sequence (DNA): TGCGCCAGCAGCTTAGGGACTAGCGGCACCTACGAGCAGTACTTC.

Only a few counts were recorded for this clone. This chain joins TRBV5-4 and TRBJ1-5; possible D gene TRBD1, 6 bases. V dropped 4 bases and J dropped 0 bases, with 11 bases sitting between them. Germline loops: CDR1 SGHNT, CDR2 YYREEE (reference sequence). This CDR3 has 15 residues. The CDR3 bases are TGTGCCAGCAGCATACAGGGATATAGCAATCAGCCCCAGCATTTT. Translated, it gives CASSIQGYSNQPQHF.

The chain links TRBV6-4 to TRBJ2-1, with TRBD1 matching over 7 bases. The V gene's germline CDR1 is MRHNA and CDR2 SNTAGT. The CDR3 covers 15 residues. Unmatched junction bases numbered 6, after V lost 0 bases and J lost 7 bases. This CDR3 is CASSDSGRGNNEQFF. CDR3 coding DNA: TGTGCCAGCAGTGACTCTGGCAGGGGGAATAATGAGCAGTTCTTC.

V gene TRBV7-6 combines with J gene TRBJ2-5; D may be TRBD1 or TRBD2 (5 bases each). CDR3 size: 13 residues. The V end was cut by 1 base, the J end by 9 bases, with 12 bases between. In germline, CDR1 is SGHVS, CDR2 FNYEAQ. The CDR3 is CASSLVGGTAQYF. The CDR3 region has the DNA TGTGCCAGCAGCTTAGTTGGGGGAACGGCCCAGTACTTC.

Here the CDR3 DNA reads TGTGCCAGCAGCTCTTGTTTCTTACAAAGTCGGGCCAACGTCCTGACTTTC. Residues: CASSSCFLQSRANVLTF. The genes are TRBV7-3 and TRBJ2-6; D gene unclear. The CDR3 has 17 residues. Germline V gene data show CDR1 as SGHTA and CDR2 as FQGTGA. V was trimmed by 4 bases and J by 5 bases, leaving 18 bases between them.

The chain uses TRBV25-1 and TRBJ1-4; the match to TRBD1 covers 10 bases. From germline, CDR1 is MGHDK and CDR2 SYGVNS. Trimming at V came to 5 bases and at J to 8 bases, leaving 5 bases not matched to a gene. The CDR3 has 14 amino acids. Here the CDR3 reads CASSIPGQGEKLFF. The DNA of the CDR3 is TGTGCCAGCAGTATACCGGGACAGGGGGAAAAACTGTTTTTT.

This clone is termed medium-sized. The rearrangement links TRBV2 to TRBJ2-3; D is possibly TRBD1 (6 bases). The V gene lost 8 bases and the J gene lost 0 bases, with 9 bases spanning the gap. Per germline, CDR1 SNHLY and CDR2 FYNNEI. This CDR3 is built from 13 residues. CDR3: CASGGISTDTQYF. The CDR3 nucleotides read TGTGCCAGCGGGGGCATCAGCACAGATACGCAGTATTTT.